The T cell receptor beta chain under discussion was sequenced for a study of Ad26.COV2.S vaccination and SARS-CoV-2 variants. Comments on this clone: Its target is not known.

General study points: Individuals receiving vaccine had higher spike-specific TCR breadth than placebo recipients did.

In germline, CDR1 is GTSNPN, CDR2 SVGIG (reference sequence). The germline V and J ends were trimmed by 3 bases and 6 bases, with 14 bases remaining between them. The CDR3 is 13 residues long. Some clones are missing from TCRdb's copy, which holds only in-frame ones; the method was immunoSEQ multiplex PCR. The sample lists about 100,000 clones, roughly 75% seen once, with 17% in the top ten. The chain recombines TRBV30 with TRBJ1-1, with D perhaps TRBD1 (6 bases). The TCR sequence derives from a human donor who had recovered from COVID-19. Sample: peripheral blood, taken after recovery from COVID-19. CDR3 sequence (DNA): TGTGCCTGGAGCCCCACAGGGTTCTCTGAAGCTTTCTTT. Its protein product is CAWSPTGFSEAFF.